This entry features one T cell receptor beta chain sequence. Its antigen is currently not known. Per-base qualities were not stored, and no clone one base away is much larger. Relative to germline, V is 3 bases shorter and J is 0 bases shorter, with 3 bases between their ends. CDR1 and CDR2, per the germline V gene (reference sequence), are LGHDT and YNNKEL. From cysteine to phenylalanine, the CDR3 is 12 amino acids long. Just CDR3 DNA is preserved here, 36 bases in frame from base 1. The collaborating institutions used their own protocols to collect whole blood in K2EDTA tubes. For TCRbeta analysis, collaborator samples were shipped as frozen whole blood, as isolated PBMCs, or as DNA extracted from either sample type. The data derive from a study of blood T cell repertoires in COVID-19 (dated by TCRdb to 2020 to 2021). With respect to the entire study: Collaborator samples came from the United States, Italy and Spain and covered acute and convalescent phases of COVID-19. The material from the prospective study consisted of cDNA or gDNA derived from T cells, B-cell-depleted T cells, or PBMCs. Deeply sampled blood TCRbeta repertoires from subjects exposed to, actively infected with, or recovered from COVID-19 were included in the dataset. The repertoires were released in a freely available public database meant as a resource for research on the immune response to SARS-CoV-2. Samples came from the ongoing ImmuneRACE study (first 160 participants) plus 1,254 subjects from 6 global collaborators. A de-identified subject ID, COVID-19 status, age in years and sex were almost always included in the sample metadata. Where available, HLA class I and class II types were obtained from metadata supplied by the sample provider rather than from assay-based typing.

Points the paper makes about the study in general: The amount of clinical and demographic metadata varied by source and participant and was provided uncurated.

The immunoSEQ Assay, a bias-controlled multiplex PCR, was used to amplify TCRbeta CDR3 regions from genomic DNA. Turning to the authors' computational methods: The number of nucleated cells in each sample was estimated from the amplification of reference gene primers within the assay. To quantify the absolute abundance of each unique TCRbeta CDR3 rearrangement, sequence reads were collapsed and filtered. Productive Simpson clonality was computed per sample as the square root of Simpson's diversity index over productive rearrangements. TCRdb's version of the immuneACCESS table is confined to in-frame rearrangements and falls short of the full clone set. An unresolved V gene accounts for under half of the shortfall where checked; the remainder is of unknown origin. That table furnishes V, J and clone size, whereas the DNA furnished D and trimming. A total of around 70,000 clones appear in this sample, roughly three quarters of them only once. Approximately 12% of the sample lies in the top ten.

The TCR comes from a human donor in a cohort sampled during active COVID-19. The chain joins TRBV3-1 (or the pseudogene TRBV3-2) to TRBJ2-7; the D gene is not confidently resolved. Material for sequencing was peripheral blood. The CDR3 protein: CASSQSSYEQYF. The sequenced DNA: TGTGCCAGCAGCCAGAGCTCCTACGAGCAGTACTTC.